These 17 T cell receptor beta chains share one sample of origin, sequenced in a study of T cell repertoires in cytomegalovirus infection. Which antigens these TCRs recognize remains unknown. TCRdb redid the calling of the reads with MiXCR, one entry per CDR3 protein. This sample has 550,000 to 700,000 distinct CDR3 sequences, with approximately 40% found just once. Sequenced here: cultured PBMCs, sampled from culture after CMV antigen stimulation. Every receptor here comes from a human donor in good health (CMV status not recorded). Some clones in this sample may be carry-over from other donors' samples.

This clonotype occurred a few times. This chain joins TRBV4-1 and TRBJ1-4; D uncertain. The germline V and J ends were trimmed by 4 bases and 8 bases, with 17 bases remaining between them. The length of the CDR3 is 15 residues. Germline V gene sequence: CDR1 MGHRA, CDR2 YSYEKL. The CDR3 DNA follows: TGCGCCAGCAGCCTCCAAACCCACCAAAGGGAAAAACTGTTTTTT. Residues: CASSLQTHQREKLFF.

The chain's CDR3 is CASSARKWGGISTDTQYF. The CDR3 DNA reads TGTGCCAGCAGCGCCCGAAAGTGGGGCGGGATTAGCACAGATACGCAGTATTTT. V usage is TRBV7-9 and J usage is TRBJ2-3, with D maybe TRBD2 (6 bases). Trimming removed 5 bases at V and 0 bases at J, with 21 bases between. The CDR3 loop spans 18 amino acids. CDR1 and CDR2 (germline): SEHNR, FQNEAQ (reference sequence).

This chain uses TRBV7-2 with TRBJ2-5, with 7 positions matching TRBD2. The CDR3 extends over 18 amino acids. Germline values: CDR1 SGHTA, CDR2 FQGNSA. Trimming took 4 bases from V and 6 from J; bases not matched to a gene: 20. The DNA for the CDR3 is TGTGCCAGCAGCTCAGTGCTGGGCGCTAGCGGCTCTAGAAAGACCCAGTACTTC. It yields the protein CASSSVLGASGSRKTQYF.

The J gene is TRBJ2-6, the V gene TRBV6-5; 8 bases line up with TRBD2. The germline gives CDR1 MNHEY, CDR2 SVGAGI. The CDR3 sequence is 17 residues long. Trimming took 5 bases from V and 2 from J; bases not matched to a gene: 8. CDR3 in amino acids: CASSALAAGAGANVLTF. The CDR3 nucleotides read TGTGCCAGCAGTGCACTAGCGGCGGGGGCTGGGGCCAACGTCCTGACTTTC.

V gene TRBV7-6 combines with J gene TRBJ2-5, with D perhaps TRBD1 (5 bases). CDR3 length: 16 amino acids. Trimming stripped 5 bases from V and 3 bases from J, with 19 bases between. The V gene's germline CDR1 is SGHVS and CDR2 FNYEAQ. The DNA of the CDR3 is TGTGCCAGCAGCCCCTATTTCAGACAGACAGAAGAGACCCAGTACTTC. This translates into CASSPYFRQTEETQYF.

This clonotype has more than one count but fewer than ten. The V and J genes are TRBV12-3 or TRBV12-4 and TRBJ1-1; D gene ambiguous. The CDR3 extends over 13 amino acids. The V and J ends lost 6 bases and 4 bases respectively, with 12 bases between them. The CDR3 nucleotides are TGTGCCAGCAGGCCGCCCCATGGCACTGAAGCTTTCTTT. Its protein product is CASRPPHGTEAFF.

The V call is TRBV20-1, the J call TRBJ2-3, with D hard to call. The germline gives CDR1 DFQATT, CDR2 SNEGSKA (reference sequence). This CDR3 comprises 11 residues. Trimming stripped 3 bases from V and 3 bases from J, with 4 bases between. The CDR3 DNA reads as TGCAGTGCTAGCCGGACAGATACGCAGTATTTT. Its protein product is CSASRTDTQYF.

V and J are TRBV29-1 and TRBJ2-3; TRBD1 is a possible D gene (6 bases). The CDR3 spans 12 residues. Deletions cut 7 bases from V and 2 bases from J, with 10 bases between. CDR1 and CDR2 from the germline V gene are SQVTM and ANQGSEA. The CDR3 sequence is CSAGQNTDTQYF. CDR3 bases: TGCAGCGCGGGACAAAACACAGATACGCAGTATTTT.

The chain combines TRBV15 with TRBJ2-7; D possibly uses TRBD1 or TRBD2 (5 bases each). Germline V CDR1 and CDR2: LNHNV, YYDKDF (reference sequence). V lost 1 base, J lost 6 bases, and 10 bases lay in between. The CDR3 has 13 amino acids. The CDR3 region is CATSRGGVGEQYF. The CDR3 DNA is TGTGCCACCAGCAGAGGAGGGGTGGGCGAGCAGTACTTC.

The chain has TRBV7-3 and TRBJ1-1; 12 bases are shared with TRBD1. The V gene end was trimmed by 5 bases and the J gene end by 10 bases; junction bases not matched to a gene: 2. The CDR3 is 12 amino acids. The germline CDR1 and CDR2 sequences are SGHTA and FQGTGA. CDR3 protein: CASSQGQGAAFF. CDR3 sequence (DNA): TGTGCCAGCAGCCAGGGACAGGGGGCAGCTTTCTTT.

This clonotype was seen a few times. This sequence joins TRBV7-2 and TRBJ2-1, with TRBD2 identical over 8 bases. Germline V CDR1 and CDR2: SGHTA, FQGNSA. The V gene end was trimmed by 1 base and the J gene end by 4 bases; junction bases not matched to a gene: 6. The CDR3 extends over 16 amino acids. The CDR3, as DNA: TGTGCCAGCAGCTTAGGGGGGACTAGAGGTTACAATGAGCAGTTCTTC. Translated, it gives CASSLGGTRGYNEQFF.

J is TRBJ2-5 and V is TRBV7-4, with D maybe TRBD2 (5 bases). Trimming removed 0 bases at V and 1 base at J, with 9 bases between. The CDR3 runs 15 residues. Germline CDR1 is SGHVT and CDR2 is SQSDAQ. The CDR3, as DNA: TGTGCCAGCAGCTTAGCGGGAGTGCGCCAAGAGACCCAGTACTTC. As protein: CASSLAGVRQETQYF. Combining the CDR3 with reference TRBV7-4 and TRBJ2-5 gives the whole variable domain GAGVSQSPRYKVAKRGRDVALRCDSISGHVTLYWYRQTLGQGSEVLTYSQSDAQRDKSGRPSGRFSAERPERSVSTLKIQRTEQGDSAVYLCASSLAGVRQETQYFGPGTRLLVL.

This chain uses TRBV10-3 with TRBJ2-2, with unresolved D. The CDR3 is made up of 12 amino acids. The V gene lost 6 bases and the J gene lost 4 bases, with 6 bases spanning the gap. CDR1 and CDR2 (germline): ENHRY, SYGVKD. The CDR3 DNA is TGTGCCATCAGCGCCCTCACCGGGGAGCTGTTTTTT. Translation: CAISALTGELFF.

The V gene is TRBV9, the J gene TRBJ1-3; TRBD1 might be the D (5 bases). This CDR3 has 16 amino acids. Germline V gene lookup returns CDR1 SGDLS and CDR2 YYNGEE. V was shortened by 3 bases and J by 0 bases, with 13 bases between the two germline ends. Here the CDR3 DNA reads TGTGCCAGCAGCGGCCAAGGGGCCAGCTCTGGAAACACCATATATTTT. As protein: CASSGQGASSGNTIYF.

In this sample, this clonotype turned up a few times. The chain links TRBV7-6 to TRBJ2-1; maybe TRBD1 (6 bases). This CDR3 spans 15 amino acids. CDR1 and CDR2 from the germline V gene are SGHVS and FNYEAQ. Trimming left V 4 bases short and J 3 bases short, with 13 bases between. The DNA for the CDR3 is TGTGCCAGCAGCTCGGGACAACCTAGCTACAATGAGCAGTTCTTC. Its protein product is CASSSGQPSYNEQFF.

There are a few counts of this clonotype. The chain uses TRBV7-2 and TRBJ2-3; TRBD2 agrees at 7 bases. With 4 bases clipped from V and 2 bases from J, the junction kept 6 bases outside the gene matches. Germline V gives CDR1 SGHTA, CDR2 FQGNSA. The CDR3 has 15 residues. The CDR3 reads CASSYTGTTTDTQYF. For the CDR3, the DNA is TGTGCCAGCAGCTATACCGGGACTACCACAGATACGCAGTATTTT.

The chain has TRBV6-1 and TRBJ2-5; 8 bases line up with TRBD2. This CDR3 has 12 amino acids. Germline lookup yields CDR1 MNHNS and CDR2 SASEGT. Trimming took 6 bases from V and 10 from J; bases not matched to a gene: 7. CDR3 protein: CASSRTRGGQYF. Written as DNA, the CDR3 is TGTGCCAGCAGCCGCACCCGGGGGGGCCAGTACTTC.